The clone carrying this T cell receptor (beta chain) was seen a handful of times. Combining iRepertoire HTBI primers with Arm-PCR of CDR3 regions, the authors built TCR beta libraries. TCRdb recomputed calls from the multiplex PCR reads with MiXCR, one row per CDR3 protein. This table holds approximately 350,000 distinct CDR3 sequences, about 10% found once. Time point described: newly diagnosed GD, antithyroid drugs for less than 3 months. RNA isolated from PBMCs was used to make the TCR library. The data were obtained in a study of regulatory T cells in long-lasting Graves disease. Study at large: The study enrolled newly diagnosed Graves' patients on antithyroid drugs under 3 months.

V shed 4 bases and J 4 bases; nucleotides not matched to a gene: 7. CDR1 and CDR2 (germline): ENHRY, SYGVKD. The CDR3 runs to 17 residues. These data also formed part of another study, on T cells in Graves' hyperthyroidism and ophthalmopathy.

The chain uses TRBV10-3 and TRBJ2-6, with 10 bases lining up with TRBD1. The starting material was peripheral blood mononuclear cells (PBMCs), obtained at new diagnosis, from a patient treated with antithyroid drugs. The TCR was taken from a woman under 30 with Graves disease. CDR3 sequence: CAISVRQGASGANVLTF. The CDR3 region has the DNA TGTGCCATCAGTGTGCGACAGGGGGCGAGCGGGGCCAACGTCCTGACTTTC.